These T cell receptor beta chains were read from a single sample in a study of CD4 T cells in relation to SARS-CoV-2 and coronaviruses. These receptors are not linked to any known antigen. The repertoire was sequenced with immunoSEQ multiplex PCR; TCRdb's copy has only in-frame clones and lacks some. The data show fewer than 25,000 clones, roughly 80% seen once. Sequenced sample: CD4+ T cells from PBMCs, cultured in vitro. The receptor source for this set is a human donor in good health. The conserved cysteine and the conserved F or W are not part of the CDR3 here. D genes are given only for firm matches.

TRBV30	.	AWSVLNEKLF
TRBV2	TRBD1	ASSEQGARGQPQH
TRBV2	TRBD1	ASNQDREETQY
TRBV6-4	.	ASSAGTHNEQF
TRBV7-9	TRBD1	ASSLDGTGGREQY
TRBV7-3	.	ASSLRRGDTQY
TRBV18	.	ASSPLDVEGSDGYT
TRBV2	TRBD2	ASRRERDFPYEQY
TRBV18	TRBD2	ASSPLAGGEQY
TRBV3-1/TRBV3-2	TRBD2	ASSRGLAYNEQF
TRBV6-5	.	ASSYSGGANSPLH
TRBV6-5	.	ASRGGGSNQPQH
TRBV10-3	.	AISVGHRETQY
TRBV30	TRBD1	AWSTGTVSGNTIY
TRBV30	.	AWATGSGNTIY
TRBV6-4	TRBD2	ASSARLAGDTGELF
TRBV19	.	ASGTTYMNTEAF
TRBV30	TRBD1	AWSANRGQGNQPQH
TRBV11-3	.	ASSLGGSVPGTDTQY
TRBV13	TRBD2	ASSTSSGRSYEQY
TRBV10-2	.	ASSESSGRVWWTEAF
TRBV5-1	TRBD2	ASSSGGTSGSRTDTQY
TRBV6-5	.	ASSPNRDGEKLF
TRBV27	TRBD1	ASQTGVEQY
TRBV18	.	ASSPGRTEAF
TRBV27	TRBD2	ASSLGASGRAVAADEQF
TRBV19	TRBD1	ASSIKQGANYGYT
TRBV21-1	.	ASSKEVPGGRHEQF
TRBV10-1	.	ASSPQGSDIEQF
TRBV7-3	.	ASSLNGVGGELF
TRBV4-1	.	ASSQGDTYQPQH
TRBV9	TRBD2	ASSPPGTIAYNEQF
TRBV5-1	.	ASSLFSLSTDTQY